The next 8 T cell receptor beta chains were all read from a single sample in a study of blood T cell repertoires in COVID-19 (dated by TCRdb to the early 2020s). Receptor amplification or capture employed the immunoSEQ multiplex PCR assay. Imported from immuneACCESS, the table was reduced by TCRdb to in-frame sequences with V and J called. These copies leave out some clones; in studies compared against another copy, an unresolved V gene accounts for under half, and the cause of the remainder is not known. A total of over 30,000 clones appear in this sample, roughly 80% of them only once. Around 32% of the sample is in the top ten clones. Material for sequencing was peripheral blood. All receptors derive from a man older than 75 with active or convalescent COVID-19.

CDR3: CASSLRTGTSGGYNEQFF. The CDR3 nucleotides are TGTGCCAGCAGCCTTAGGACCGGGACTAGCGGAGGGTACAATGAGCAGTTCTTC. The genes are TRBV7-2 and TRBJ2-1; 11 positions match TRBD2. With 5 bases clipped from V and 4 bases from J, the junction kept 13 bases outside the gene matches. The CDR3 contains 18 residues. CDR1 and CDR2 (germline): SGHTA, FQGNSA.

This chain links TRBV2 with TRBJ2-7; 9 nucleotides agree with TRBD1. The CDR3 length is 14 residues. V shed 7 bases, J shed 2 bases, and the junction held 6 bases outside the gene matches. Germline loops: CDR1 SNHLY, CDR2 FYNNEI. DNA of the CDR3: TGTGCCAGCACCAGGGACAGGGTTACCTACGAGCAGTACTTC. Amino acids: CASTRDRVTYEQYF.

A single count supports this clone. The V and J genes are TRBV5-1 and TRBJ1-3, with D hard to call. The CDR3 runs 15 residues. The germline V gene has CDR1 SGHRS and CDR2 YFSETQ. Trimming cost V 0 bases and J 0 bases, with 7 bases left between them. DNA of the CDR3: TGCGCCAGCAGCTTGGTGGCGGACTCTGGAAACACCATATATTTT. Its translation: CASSLVADSGNTIYF.

V usage is TRBV4-3 and J usage is TRBJ2-2, with 12 positions matching TRBD2. This CDR3 has 18 amino acids. The V gene's germline CDR1 is LGHNA and CDR2 YSLEER. J gave up 7 bases and V 0 bases, and 9 bases lay outside the gene matches. CDR3 region: CASSQDLPSGGAVGELFF. As DNA, the CDR3 is TGCGCCAGCAGCCAAGATCTCCCTAGCGGGGGGGCGGTCGGGGAGCTGTTTTTT.

The chain combines TRBV10-3 with TRBJ1-2; possible D gene TRBD1, 5 bases. The germline V gene has CDR1 ENHRY and CDR2 SYGVKD. Deletions cut 10 bases from V and 6 bases from J, with 12 bases between. The CDR3 is made up of 11 amino acids. The CDR3 protein is CATSGVDGYTF. In nucleotides, the CDR3 is TGTGCCACCTCGGGGGTAGATGGCTACACCTTC.

The J gene is TRBJ1-6, the V gene TRBV7-2; TRBD1 is a possible D gene (5 bases). Trimming cost V 5 bases and J 0 bases, with 11 bases left between them. CDR3 length: 16 residues. Germline V gene sequence: CDR1 SGHTA, CDR2 FQGNSA. CDR3 protein: CASSPLGGSYNSPLHF. CDR3 coding DNA: TGTGCCAGCAGCCCCCTGGGGGGCTCCTATAATTCACCCCTCCACTTT. Complete variable domain (other parts from reference TRBV7-2 and TRBJ1-6): GAGVSQSPSNKVTEKGKDVELRCDPISGHTALYWYRQSLGQGLEFLIYFQGNSAPDKSGLPSDRFSAERTGGSVSTLTIQRTQQEDSAVYLCASSPLGGSYNSPLHFGNGTRLTVT.

This clone appeared a few times. The V and J genes are TRBV27 and TRBJ2-7, with D hard to call. Per germline, CDR1 MNHEY and CDR2 SMNVEV (reference sequence). The CDR3 is 12 residues long. Deletions cut 3 bases from V and 3 bases from J, with 6 bases between. The DNA of the CDR3 is TGTGCCAGCAGTTTTACGGGCTACGAGCAGTACTTC. Its translation is CASSFTGYEQYF.

The J gene is TRBJ2-1, the V gene TRBV5-1; D might be TRBD1 (6 bases). This CDR3 region has 14 residues. The V gene lost 1 base and the J gene lost 9 bases, with 14 bases spanning the gap. Germline CDR1 SGHRS, CDR2 YFSETQ. For the CDR3, the DNA is TGCGCCAGCAGCTTGAACCAGGGGTTCAGTGAGCAGTTCTTC. Encoded protein: CASSLNQGFSEQFF.